The T cell receptor beta chain under discussion was sequenced for a study of spatial heterogeneity in lung cancer. The overall study: Raw reads contained each unique TCR and UMI combination more than ten times on average.

This sample's time point: sample taken at primary tumor resection. The study sequenced unsorted whole RNA from tumor, nontumor lung or frozen PBMC. The CDR3 sequence is 15 residues long. J gave up 7 bases and V 5 bases, and 17 bases lay outside the gene matches. The germline V gene encodes CDR1 DFQATT and CDR2 SNEGSKA (reference sequence). Every TCR cDNA molecule bore its own unique molecular identifier. TCRdb re-analysed the 5' RACE reads in MiXCR, keeping a single row per CDR3 protein. The data show around 60,000 distinct CDR3 sequences, about 8% seen once. This clonotype was counted only a few times.

This rearrangement joins TRBV20-1 to TRBJ2-7, with 7 bases aligning to TRBD2. The sequenced sample was PBMCs, obtained at surgery. The clonotype comes from a female donor with early-stage non-small cell lung cancer. DNA for the CDR3: TGCAGTGCTCCCCCATTCGTGGCGGGAGCAGGAGAGCAGTACTTC. As protein: CSAPPFVAGAGEQYF.